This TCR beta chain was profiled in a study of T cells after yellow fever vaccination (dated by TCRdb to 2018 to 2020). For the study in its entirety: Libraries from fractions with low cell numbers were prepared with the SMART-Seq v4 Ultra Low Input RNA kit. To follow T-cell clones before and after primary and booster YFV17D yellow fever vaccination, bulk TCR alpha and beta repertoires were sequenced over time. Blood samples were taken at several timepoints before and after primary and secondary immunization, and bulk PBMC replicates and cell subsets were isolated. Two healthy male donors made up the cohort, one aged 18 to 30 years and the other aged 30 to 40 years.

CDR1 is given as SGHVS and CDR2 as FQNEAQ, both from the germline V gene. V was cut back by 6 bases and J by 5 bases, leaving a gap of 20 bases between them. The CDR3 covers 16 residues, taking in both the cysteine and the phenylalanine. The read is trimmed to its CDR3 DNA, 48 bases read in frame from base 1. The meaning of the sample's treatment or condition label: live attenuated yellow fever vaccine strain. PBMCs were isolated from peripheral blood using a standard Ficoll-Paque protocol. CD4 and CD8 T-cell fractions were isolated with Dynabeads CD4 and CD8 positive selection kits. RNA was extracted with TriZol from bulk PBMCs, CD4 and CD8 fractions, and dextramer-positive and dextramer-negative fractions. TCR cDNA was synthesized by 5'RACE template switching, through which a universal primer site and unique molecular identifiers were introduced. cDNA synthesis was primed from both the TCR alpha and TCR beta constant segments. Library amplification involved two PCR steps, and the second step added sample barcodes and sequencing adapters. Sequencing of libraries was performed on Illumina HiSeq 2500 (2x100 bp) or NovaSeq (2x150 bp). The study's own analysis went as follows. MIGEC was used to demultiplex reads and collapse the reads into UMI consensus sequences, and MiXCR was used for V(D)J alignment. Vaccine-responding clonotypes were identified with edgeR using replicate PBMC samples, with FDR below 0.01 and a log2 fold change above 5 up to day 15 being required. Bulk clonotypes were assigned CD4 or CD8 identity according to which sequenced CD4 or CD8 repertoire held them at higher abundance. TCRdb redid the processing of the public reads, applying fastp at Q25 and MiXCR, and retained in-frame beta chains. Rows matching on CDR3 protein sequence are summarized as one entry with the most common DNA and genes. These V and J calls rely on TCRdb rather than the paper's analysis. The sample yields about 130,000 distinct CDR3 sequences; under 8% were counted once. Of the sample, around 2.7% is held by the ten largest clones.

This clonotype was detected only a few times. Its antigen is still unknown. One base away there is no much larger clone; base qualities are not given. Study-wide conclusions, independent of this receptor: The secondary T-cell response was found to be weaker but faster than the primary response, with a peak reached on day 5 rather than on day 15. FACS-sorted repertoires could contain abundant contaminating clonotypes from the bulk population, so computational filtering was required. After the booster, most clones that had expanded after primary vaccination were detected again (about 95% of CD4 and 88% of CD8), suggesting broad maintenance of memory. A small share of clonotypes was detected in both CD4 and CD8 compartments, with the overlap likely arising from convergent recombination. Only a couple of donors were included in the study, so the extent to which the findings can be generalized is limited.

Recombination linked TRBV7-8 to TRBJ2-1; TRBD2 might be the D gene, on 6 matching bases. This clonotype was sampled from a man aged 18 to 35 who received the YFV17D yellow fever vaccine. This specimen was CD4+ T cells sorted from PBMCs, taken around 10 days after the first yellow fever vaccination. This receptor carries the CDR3 CASSFGRGRPNNEQFF. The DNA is TGTGCCAGCAGTTTCGGCCGAGGGAGGCCGAACAATGAGCAGTTCTTC.